Here is one TCR beta chain with its context. This specimen belongs to a study of blood T cell repertoires in COVID-19. On the study more broadly: COVID-19 samples from acute and convalescent phases originated in the United States, Italy and Spain. T cells, B-cell-depleted T cells, or PBMCs supplied cDNA or gDNA.

Original methodology: By means of reference gene primer amplification, nucleated cell counts were estimated. Some clones are missing from TCRdb's copy, which holds only in-frame ones; the method was immunoSEQ multiplex PCR. V and J calls and clone size are copied from that table; D and trimming were computed from the DNA. The sample consists of around 160,000 clones, 70% to 90% of them appearing once. The CDR3 loop spans 17 amino acids. The J segment lost 0 bases and the V segment lost 5 bases, leaving 10 bases of the junction unmatched. The germline gives CDR1 SGHVS, CDR2 FNYEAQ. Each participant's cohort was designated according to participant-reported clinical history.

Material for sequencing was PBMCs or T cells enriched from blood (not recorded which). The chain couples TRBV7-6 to TRBJ1-2; TRBD1 matches at 9 bases. This clonotype was obtained from a woman aged 30 to 39 with acute COVID-19. The CDR3 region has the DNA TGTGCCAGCAGCGGAGCGGGACAGGGCGTCCCTAACTATGGCTACACCTTC. This codes for CASSGAGQGVPNYGYTF.